These T cell receptor beta chains were read from a single sample in a study of cytomegalovirus exposure and HLA in healthy donors. Measured with immunoSEQ multiplex PCR; TCRdb has only the in-frame clones, and not every one. This listing includes about 75,000 clones. The sequenced material came from PBMCs. Receptors were obtained from a man aged 18 to 30 in good health and CMV-seropositive. The CDR3 runs from the conserved cysteine through the conserved F or W.

CDR3aa | v_gene
CASRAGTIMNTEAFF | TRBV6-5
CATLGLAGVGEQFF | TRBV28
CASSYSAFGGEKLFF | TRBV6-5
CASSDGQAYEQYF | TRBV10-1
CASSLGPIQETQYF | TRBV5-4
CASLRGDRLGEQYF | TRBV28
CASSSAGLAGGWNEQFF | TRBV5-1
CASSFRISGNNEQFF | TRBV7-2
CASSLARGEKLFF | TRBV5-1
CASSSAGTGGSPLHF | TRBV9
CACALAGGPGSQYF | TRBV30
CASSVLGTSDTQYF | TRBV9
CSVEGFETQYF | TRBV29-1
CASSARDRVSGEAFF | TRBV2
CASSWVDSPHVLTF | TRBV9
CASSSPTYGSYGYTF | TRBV6-5
CSAREPGQFF | TRBV20-1
CASSPRTSGSYNEQFF | TRBV5-1
CASSLGDSLNNEQFF | TRBV7-6
CASSPRGSGRTDTQYF | TRBV7-8
CASSPGQSYEQYF | TRBV18
CSGVVGGTWAEAFF | TRBV29-1
CASSSGPETYEQYF | TRBV5-1
CASSFGDRVPDTQYF | TRBV7-9
CASSGTSDTEAFF | TRBV6-1
CAINPGQGGGYTF | TRBV10-3
CAWSLRGLHYGYTF | TRBV30
CSVLPDNTPGELFF | TRBV29-1
CASSYLADNEQFF | TRBV6-5
CSVEGVGDTTFYEQYF | TRBV29-1
CASKRRDHEQYF | TRBV6-1